The entry below gives a single TCR beta chain sequence along with its context. A read error may account for a junction end that differs from germline. CDR1 and CDR2 (germline): SGHVS, FNYEAQ. The length of the CDR3 is 15 residues. The data are from a study of cytomegalovirus exposure and HLA in healthy donors. A multiplex PCR was run with 60 Vbeta primers and 13 Jbeta primers. Measured with immunoSEQ multiplex PCR; TCRdb has only the in-frame clones, and not every one. The sample yields some 110,000 clones, under 85% seen once. The chain uses TRBV7-6 and TRBJ2-2; TRBD1 matches at 10 bases. The clonotype originates from a woman aged 35 to 49 in good health and CMV-seropositive. The sequenced sample was PBMCs. The CDR3 nucleotides read TGTGCCAGCAGCTTGGGACAGGGGAACACCGGGGAGCTGCTTTTT. Translating it yields CASSLGQGNTGELLF.